This T cell receptor beta chain comes out of a study of blood T cell repertoires in COVID-19. As for the study in general: Samples representing acute and convalescent COVID-19 were sourced from the United States, Italy and Spain. In each case, the material was cDNA or gDNA derived from T cells, B-cell-depleted T cells, or PBMCs.

V shed 7 bases and J shed 5 bases, with 14 bases lying between them. CDR1 and CDR2 (germline): MDHEN, SYDVKM. This CDR3 has 13 amino acids. Methods used by the authors: Reference gene primer amplification gave estimated nucleated cell counts. Repertoires were generated with immunoSEQ multiplex PCR, while TCRdb's copy carries only in-frame clones and drops some. The V and J calls and clone size were taken over from that table, and D and trimming were inferred from the DNA. The data contain approximately 260,000 clones, around nine tenths of them singletons. Sequences were obtained from peripheral blood. This chain links TRBV28 with TRBJ1-1; D perhaps matches TRBD1 (6 bases). The source of this sequence is a woman in her thirties or forties who had recovered from COVID-19. This CDR3 reads CASIRGGGTEAFF. DNA of the CDR3: TGTGCCAGCATTAGGGGGGGCGGTACTGAAGCTTTCTTT.